The TCR beta chain under discussion was sequenced for a study of technical replicates of blood from four donors. Clones were read by immunoSEQ multiplex PCR, and TCRdb kept only the in-frame ones, dropping some. The sample records some 70,000 clones, under 98% being singletons. Per germline, CDR1 SEHNR and CDR2 FQNEAQ (reference sequence). The CDR3 loop spans 14 amino acids. The ends lost 6 bases at V and 4 bases at J; junction bases unmatched: 1. This chain uses TRBV7-9 with TRBJ2-1; the match to TRBD2 covers 12 bases. Sequencing was performed on T cells isolated from PBMCs. The TCR comes from a human donor in good health. CDR3 in DNA: TGTGCCAGCAGGACTAGCGGGAGTTACAATGAGCAGTTCTTC. Protein: CASRTSGSYNEQFF.